These T cell receptor beta chains were read from a single sample in a study of a mutant IDH1 vaccine in newly diagnosed glioma. Only in-frame clones appear in the TCRdb table, and some are missing; sequencing was by immunoSEQ multiplex PCR. The sample has roughly 86,000 clones; 75% to 90% are singletons. Their target antigens are unknown. Sequenced material: PBMCs, taken from a glioma patient whose treatment included an IDH1 peptide vaccine. The receptors were sampled from a man aged 40-55 years with glioma. Both conserved end residues are part of each CDR3. The D gene is left open where the match is weak. The size field is filled for only some rows; it gives once, few, many or a size class.

j_call,clone_size,v_call,d_call,cdr3_nt,cdr3_aa
TRBJ2-1,-,TRBV28,TRBD2,TGTGCCAGCAGTTCCTCTAGCGGGAGACGATGGTTACGCGTCACCCATGAGCAGTTCTTC,CASSSSSGRRWLRVTHEQFF
TRBJ2-7,-,TRBV30,TRBD1,TGTGCCTGGAGTGCGACAGGGTGGGGGCTCTACGAGCAGTACTTC,CAWSATGWGLYEQYF
TRBJ2-5,-,TRBV2,TRBD2,TGTGCCAGCAGTGCTGGACTAGCGGAGCAGTACTTC,CASSAGLAEQYF
TRBJ2-2,-,TRBV15,TRBD2,TGTGCCACCAGCAGCCCCCGGGGAGCGGGAGGTGGTGTCGGGGAGCTGTTTTTT,CATSSPRGAGGGVGELFF
TRBJ2-5,-,TRBV7-6,-,TGTGCCAGCAGCCCCGTGGACAGCCAAGAGACCCAGTACTTC,CASSPVDSQETQYF
TRBJ1-1,-,TRBV18,TRBD1,TGTGCCAGCTCCAAGACAGGGGCCACTGAAGCTTTCTTT,CASSKTGATEAFF
TRBJ1-2,few,TRBV13,-,TGTGCCAGCAGCTCTAGATCTGGCTACACCTTC,CASSSRSGYTF
TRBJ2-1,-,TRBV7-6,TRBD2,TGTGCCAGCAGCCGGCCGGGACTAGCGTCGAATGAGCAGTTCTTC,CASSRPGLASNEQFF
TRBJ2-7,-,TRBV6-5,TRBD1,TGTGCCAGCAGTCCAGACAGGGCCGTGTACGAGCAGTACTTC,CASSPDRAVYEQYF
TRBJ2-3,-,TRBV7-3,-,TGTGCCAGCAGCTTACGTCCGGGATTCACAGATACGCAGTATTTT,CASSLRPGFTDTQYF
TRBJ1-4,-,TRBV5-5,-,TGTGCCAGCAGAGGGGCGGGGGAAAAACTGTTTTTT,CASRGAGEKLFF
TRBJ2-2,-,TRBV30,-,TGTGCCTGGAACAGCCTTAACACCGGGGAGCTGTTTTTT,CAWNSLNTGELFF
TRBJ2-3,once,TRBV6-5,TRBD2,TGTGCCAGCAGTCCAGGGGCGGGGGGGCGAAATACGCAGTATTTT,CASSPGAGGRNTQYF
TRBJ2-7,-,TRBV29-1,TRBD1,TGCAGCACTCGGACAGGGGTAGAAGAGCAGTACTTC,CSTRTGVEEQYF
TRBJ2-3,few,TRBV7-2,-,TGTGCCAGCAGCTTGTTAGCCGAGGAGGATACGCAGTATTTT,CASSLLAEEDTQYF
TRBJ2-1,once,TRBV27,-,TGTGCCAGCAGTCCGGACCCGCCGAACTACAATGAGCAGTTCTTC,CASSPDPPNYNEQFF
TRBJ2-7,-,TRBV18,-,TGTGCCAGCTCACCACGTACGGGGACGGCAGCCTACGAGCAGTACTTC,CASSPRTGTAAYEQYF
TRBJ1-4,-,TRBV11-2,TRBD1,TGTGCCAGCAGCGCAGACAGGGGAAGCGAAAAACTGTTTTTT,CASSADRGSEKLFF
TRBJ1-4,few,TRBV29-1,TRBD1,TGCAGCGTTGATCTGACAGGGAGTCAAAAACTGTTTTTT,CSVDLTGSQKLFF
TRBJ1-2,-,TRBV5-5,-,TGTGCCAGCAGCTTGCCAGGCAACTATGGCTACACCTTC,CASSLPGNYGYTF
TRBJ2-3,once,TRBV4-3,TRBD1,TGCGCCAGCAGCCAACGCTCAGGGGGCATTACAGATACGCAGTATTTT,CASSQRSGGITDTQYF
TRBJ2-7,-,TRBV7-2,-,TGTGCCAGCAGCTGGGCTGCTTACTACGAGCAGTACTTC,CASSWAAYYEQYF
TRBJ1-3,-,TRBV15,-,TGTGCCACCAGCAGATCCACGTGGGCAGGCTCTGGAAACACCATATATTTT,CATSRSTWAGSGNTIYF
TRBJ2-1,-,TRBV11-2,-,TGTGCCAGCAGCCGCTCCGGACCACATGGGAATGAGCAGTTCTTC,CASSRSGPHGNEQFF
TRBJ2-7,-,TRBV10-3,-,TGTGCCATCAGTGGGAAGGGAGAGAGGGCCTACGAGCAGTACTTC,CAISGKGERAYEQYF
TRBJ1-2,few,TRBV5-6,-,TGTGCCAGCAGCCTCGGACAAGAGTATGGCTACACCTTC,CASSLGQEYGYTF
TRBJ1-2,-,TRBV5-5,-,TGTGCCAGCAGCAGACAGGCGGGGAACTATGGCTACACCTTC,CASSRQAGNYGYTF
TRBJ2-1,-,TRBV4-3,-,TGCGCCAGCAGCCGGGGACCATACAATGAGCAGTTCTTC,CASSRGPYNEQFF
TRBJ1-3,-,TRBV5-1,-,TGCGCCAGCAGCTTGGCCGGGGCCCCCTCTGGAAACACCATATATTTT,CASSLAGAPSGNTIYF
TRBJ1-2,-,TRBV5-1,-,TGCGCCAGCAGCTTGGGCTTCAACTATGGCTACACCTTC,CASSLGFNYGYTF
TRBJ2-7,-,TRBV6-5,-,TGTGCCAGCAGTTACTCCCGGGAATCCGGCCACGAGCAGTACTTC,CASSYSRESGHEQYF
TRBJ1-6,-,TRBV27,-,TGTGCCAGCAGTGGGCAGTTAGGAAATTCACCCCTCCACTTT,CASSGQLGNSPLHF
TRBJ2-3,-,TRBV11-3,-,TGTGCCAGCAGCTTGTTGAGTGGGACAGATACGCAGTATTTT,CASSLLSGTDTQYF
TRBJ2-7,-,TRBV7-9,-,TGTGCCAGCAGCTTAGCGGGACTTAGCAACGAGCAGTACTTC,CASSLAGLSNEQYF
TRBJ2-1,-,TRBV19,TRBD2,TGTGCCAGTAGTGTGGGACTAGCGGGTATTACAAATGAGCAGTTCTTC,CASSVGLAGITNEQFF
TRBJ2-1,-,TRBV20-1,-,TGCAGTGCTTCAAGGGGCGGTGAGCAGTTCTTC,CSASRGGEQFF
TRBJ2-3,-,TRBV7-9,-,TGTGCCAGCAGCTTAGCCGAAAGGACGCAGTATTTT,CASSLAERTQYF
TRBJ1-2,once,TRBV18,-,TGTGCCAGCTCACCACAAGCCGACTATGGCTACACCTTC,CASSPQADYGYTF
TRBJ1-1,-,TRBV10-3,-,TGTGCCAGCGGGGACCGTCAGTACACTGAAGCTTTCTTT,CASGDRQYTEAFF
TRBJ2-7,-,TRBV11-2,-,TGTGCCAGCAGCTTCATCCGGGAGCAGTACTTC,CASSFIREQYF
TRBJ2-7,-,TRBV19,-,TGTGCCAGTAGTAGGGGGACCCTCTACGAGCAGTACTTC,CASSRGTLYEQYF
TRBJ2-3,few,TRBV5-1,TRBD1,TGCGCCAGCAGCACTGTGGGACAGGTCACAGATACGCAGTATTTT,CASSTVGQVTDTQYF
TRBJ2-1,-,TRBV4-1,TRBD2,TGCGCCAGCAGCGCTAGCGGGAGGGCCTTCTACAATGAGCAGTTCTTC,CASSASGRAFYNEQFF
TRBJ1-3,few,TRBV19,TRBD1,TGTGCCAGTATCGCCCGGGACAGAGGAAACACCATATATTTT,CASIARDRGNTIYF
TRBJ2-3,-,TRBV5-4,TRBD2,TGTGCCAGCAGCACCCCGACTAGCGGAAGCACAGATACGCAGTATTTT,CASSTPTSGSTDTQYF
TRBJ1-5,few,TRBV4-2,-,TGTGCCAGCAGCCGACAGGCCTCAGGTCAGCCCCAGCATTTT,CASSRQASGQPQHF
TRBJ2-2,-,TRBV19,-,TGTGCCAGCAGATCCGGACTGATAAACACCGGGGAGCTGTTTTTT,CASRSGLINTGELFF
TRBJ1-2,few,TRBV28,-,TGTGCCAGCAGACCCTGGACGGCTAACTATGGCTACACCTTC,CASRPWTANYGYTF
TRBJ2-3,-,TRBV11-2,TRBD2,TGTGCCAGCAGCCTACGGAAAGCGGGAGGGCCAAATACGCAGTATTTT,CASSLRKAGGPNTQYF
TRBJ2-3,once,TRBV12-5,-,TGTGCTAGTGGGGACTCCCTCACAGATACGCAGTATTTT,CASGDSLTDTQYF
TRBJ2-7,-,TRBV4-1,-,TGCGCCAGCAGCCATCTAGGCTCCTACGAGCAGTACTTC,CASSHLGSYEQYF
TRBJ1-1,once,TRBV5-1,-,TGCGCCAGCAAGCACGGGGGCCCCACTGAAGCTTTCTTT,CASKHGGPTEAFF
TRBJ2-5,-,TRBV5-4,-,TGTGCCAGCAGCTTGGCGGGACGGATCCAAGAGACCCAGTACTTC,CASSLAGRIQETQYF
TRBJ2-4,-,TRBV7-2,-,TGTGCCAGCAGCTTAGCAGGGCCCAAAAACATTCAGTACTTC,CASSLAGPKNIQYF